This T cell receptor beta chain is drawn from a study of regulatory T cells in long-lasting Graves disease. Time point of the sample: newly diagnosed GD, antithyroid drugs for less than 3 months. With RNA extracted from PBMCs as input, the TCR library was made. Worth noting for this clonotype: A much larger clone lies one base from this, so it may be a read error.

CDR1 SEHNR and CDR2 FQNEAQ come from the germline V gene (reference sequence). V was trimmed by 5 bases and J by 5 bases, leaving 21 bases between them. This CDR3 has 16 residues. With iRepertoire HTBI primers and Arm-PCR of CDR3 regions, TCR beta libraries were built. TCRdb ran MiXCR on the multiplex PCR reads and lists one entry per CDR3 protein. The sample holds roughly 400,000 distinct CDR3 sequences; over 14% are singletons and the top ten take about 8.3%. These data are also associated with another study on T cells in Graves' hyperthyroidism and ophthalmopathy. This second report adds: The diagnoses drew upon clinical symptoms, serum thyroxine and TRAb, thyroid ultrasound and orbital computed tomography.

The sequences come from peripheral blood mononuclear cells (PBMCs), collected at new diagnosis, from a patient treated with antithyroid drugs. The origin of this receptor is a woman between 40 and 55 years old with Graves disease. The chain couples TRBV7-9 to TRBJ2-5; D perhaps matches TRBD2 (5 bases). For the CDR3, the DNA is TGTGCCAGCAGCACGGCTACAGAGAGCGGTTATGAGACCCAGTACTTC. It codes for CASSTATESGYETQYF.